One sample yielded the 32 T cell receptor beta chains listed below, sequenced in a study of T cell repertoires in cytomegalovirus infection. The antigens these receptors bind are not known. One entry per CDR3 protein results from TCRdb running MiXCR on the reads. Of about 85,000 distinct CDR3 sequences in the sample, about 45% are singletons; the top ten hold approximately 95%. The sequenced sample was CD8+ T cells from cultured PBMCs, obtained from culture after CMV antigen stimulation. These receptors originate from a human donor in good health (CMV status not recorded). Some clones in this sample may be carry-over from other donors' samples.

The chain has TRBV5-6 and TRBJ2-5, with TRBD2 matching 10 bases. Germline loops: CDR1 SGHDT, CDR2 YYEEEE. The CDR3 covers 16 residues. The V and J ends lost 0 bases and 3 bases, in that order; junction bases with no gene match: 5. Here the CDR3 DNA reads TGTGCCAGCAGCTTGGCGGCTAGCGGGGGAGAAGAGACCCAGTACTTC. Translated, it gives CASSLAASGGEETQYF.

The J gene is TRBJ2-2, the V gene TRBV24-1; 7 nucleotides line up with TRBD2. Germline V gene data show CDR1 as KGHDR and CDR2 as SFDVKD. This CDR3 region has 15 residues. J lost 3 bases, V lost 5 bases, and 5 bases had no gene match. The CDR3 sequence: CATSGLAEDTGELFF. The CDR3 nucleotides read TGTGCCACCAGTGGGCTAGCGGAGGACACCGGGGAGCTGTTTTTT.

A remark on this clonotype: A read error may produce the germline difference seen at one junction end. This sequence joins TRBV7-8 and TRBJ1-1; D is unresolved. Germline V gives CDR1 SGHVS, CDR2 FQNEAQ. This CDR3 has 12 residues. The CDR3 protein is CASGLSYTEALF. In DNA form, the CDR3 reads TGTGCCAGCGGCCTATCTTACACTGAAGCTCTCTTT.

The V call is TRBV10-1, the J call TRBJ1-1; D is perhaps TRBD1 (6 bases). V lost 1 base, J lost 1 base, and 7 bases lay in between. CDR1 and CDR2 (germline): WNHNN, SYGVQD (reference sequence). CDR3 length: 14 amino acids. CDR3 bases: TGCGCCAGCAGTGAGTACAGGGCGAACACTGAAGCTTTCTTT. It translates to CASSEYRANTEAFF.

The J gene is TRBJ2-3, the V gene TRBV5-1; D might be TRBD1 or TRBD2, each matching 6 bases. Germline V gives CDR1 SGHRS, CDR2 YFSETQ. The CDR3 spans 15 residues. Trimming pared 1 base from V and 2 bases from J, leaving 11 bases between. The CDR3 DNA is TGCGCCAGCAGCTTGTGGGGGGCCAACACAGATACGCAGTATTTT. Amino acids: CASSLWGANTDTQYF.

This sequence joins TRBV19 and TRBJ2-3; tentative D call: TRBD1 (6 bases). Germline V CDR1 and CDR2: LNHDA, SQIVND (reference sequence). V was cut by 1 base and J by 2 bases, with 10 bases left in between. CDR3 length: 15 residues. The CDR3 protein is CASSIADRTTDTQYF. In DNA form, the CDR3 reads TGTGCCAGTAGTATAGCGGACAGAACCACAGATACGCAGTATTTT. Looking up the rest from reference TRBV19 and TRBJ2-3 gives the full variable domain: DGGITQSPKYLFRKEGQNVTLSCEQNLNHDAMYWYRQDPGQGLRLIYYSQIVNDFQKGDIAEGYSVSREKKESFPLTVTSAQKNPTAFYLCASSIADRTTDTQYFGPGTRLTVL.

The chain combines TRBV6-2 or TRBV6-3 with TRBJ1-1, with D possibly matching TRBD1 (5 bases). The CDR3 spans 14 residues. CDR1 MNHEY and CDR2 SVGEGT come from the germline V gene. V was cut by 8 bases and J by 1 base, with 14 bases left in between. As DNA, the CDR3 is TGTGCCAGCGGTTCCCCAGGGCCGAACACTGAAGCTTTCTTT. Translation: CASGSPGPNTEAFF.

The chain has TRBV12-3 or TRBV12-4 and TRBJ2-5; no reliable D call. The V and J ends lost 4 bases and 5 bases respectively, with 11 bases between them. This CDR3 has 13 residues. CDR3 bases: TGTGCCAGCAGTTCTCAGGATGGGGAGACCCAGTACTTC. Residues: CASSSQDGETQYF.

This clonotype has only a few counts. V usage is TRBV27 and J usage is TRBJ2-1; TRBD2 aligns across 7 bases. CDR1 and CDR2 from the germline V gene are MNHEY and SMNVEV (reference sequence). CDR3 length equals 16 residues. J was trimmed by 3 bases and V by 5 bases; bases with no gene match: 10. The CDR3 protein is CASSPSSGDDYNEQFF. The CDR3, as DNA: TGTGCCAGCAGTCCCTCCAGCGGGGATGACTACAATGAGCAGTTCTTC.

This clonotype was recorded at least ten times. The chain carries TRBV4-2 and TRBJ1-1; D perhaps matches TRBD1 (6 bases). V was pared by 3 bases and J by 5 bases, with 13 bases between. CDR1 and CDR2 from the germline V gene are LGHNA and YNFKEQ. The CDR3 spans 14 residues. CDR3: CASSQARGGTEAFF. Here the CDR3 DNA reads TGTGCCAGCAGCCAGGCCAGGGGAGGGACTGAAGCTTTCTTT.

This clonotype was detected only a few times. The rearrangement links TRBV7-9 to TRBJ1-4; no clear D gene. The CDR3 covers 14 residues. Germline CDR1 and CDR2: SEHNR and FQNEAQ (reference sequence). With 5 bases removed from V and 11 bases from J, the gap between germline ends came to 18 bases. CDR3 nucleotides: TGTGCCAGCAGCGCAGAGGTGGGCTATCGGAAACTGTTTTTT. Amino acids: CASSAEVGYRKLFF.

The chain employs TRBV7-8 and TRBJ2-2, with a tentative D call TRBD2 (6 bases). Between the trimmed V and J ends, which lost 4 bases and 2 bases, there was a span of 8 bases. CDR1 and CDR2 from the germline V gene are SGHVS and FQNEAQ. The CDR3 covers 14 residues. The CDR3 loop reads CASSWDSNTGELFF. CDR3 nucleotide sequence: TGTGCCAGCAGCTGGGACTCAAACACCGGGGAGCTGTTTTTT.

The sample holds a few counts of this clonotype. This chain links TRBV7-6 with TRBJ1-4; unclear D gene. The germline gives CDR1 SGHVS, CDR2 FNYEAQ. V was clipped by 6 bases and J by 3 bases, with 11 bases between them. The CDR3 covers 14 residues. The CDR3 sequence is CASSSINPNEKLFF. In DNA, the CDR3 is TGTGCCAGCAGTTCCATTAATCCTAATGAAAAACTGTTTTTT.

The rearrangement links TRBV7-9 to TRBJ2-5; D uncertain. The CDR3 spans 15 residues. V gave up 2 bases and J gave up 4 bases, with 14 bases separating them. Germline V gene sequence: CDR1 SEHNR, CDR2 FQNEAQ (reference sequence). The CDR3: CASSLFNRIGETQYF. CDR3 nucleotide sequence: TGTGCCAGCAGCTTATTTAACCGGATCGGAGAGACCCAGTACTTC.

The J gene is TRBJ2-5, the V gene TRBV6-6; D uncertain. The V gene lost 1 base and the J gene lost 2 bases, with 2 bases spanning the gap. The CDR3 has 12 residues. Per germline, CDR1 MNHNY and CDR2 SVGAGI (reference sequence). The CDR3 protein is CASSYLQETQYF. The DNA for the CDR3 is TGTGCCAGCAGTTACTTGCAAGAGACCCAGTACTTC.

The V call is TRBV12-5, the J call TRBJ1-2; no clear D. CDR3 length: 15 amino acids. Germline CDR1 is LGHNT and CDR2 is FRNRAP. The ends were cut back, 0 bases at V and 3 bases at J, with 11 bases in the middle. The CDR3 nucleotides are TGTGCTAGTGGTTTGGTAATAGGGTCGGACTATGGCTACACCTTC. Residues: CASGLVIGSDYGYTF.

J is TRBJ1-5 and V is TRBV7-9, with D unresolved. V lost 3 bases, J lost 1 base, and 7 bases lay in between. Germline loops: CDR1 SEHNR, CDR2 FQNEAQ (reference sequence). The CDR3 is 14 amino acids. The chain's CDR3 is CASSFVGSNQPQHF. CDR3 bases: TGTGCCAGCAGCTTCGTCGGGAGCAATCAGCCCCAGCATTTT.

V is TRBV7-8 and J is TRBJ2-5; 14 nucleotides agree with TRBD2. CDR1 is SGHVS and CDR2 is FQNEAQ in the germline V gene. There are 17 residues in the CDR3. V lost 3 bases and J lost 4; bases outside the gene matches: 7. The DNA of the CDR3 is TGTGCCAGCAGCTTCCGACTAGCGGGAGGGCCCGTAGAGACCCAGTACTTC. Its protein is CASSFRLAGGPVETQYF.

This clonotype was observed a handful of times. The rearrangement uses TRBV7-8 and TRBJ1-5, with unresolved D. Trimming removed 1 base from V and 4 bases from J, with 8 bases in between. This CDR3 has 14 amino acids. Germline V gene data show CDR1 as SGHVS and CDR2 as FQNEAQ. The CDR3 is CASSLGDLNQPQHF. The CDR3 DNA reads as TGTGCCAGCAGCTTAGGCGACTTAAATCAGCCCCAGCATTTT.

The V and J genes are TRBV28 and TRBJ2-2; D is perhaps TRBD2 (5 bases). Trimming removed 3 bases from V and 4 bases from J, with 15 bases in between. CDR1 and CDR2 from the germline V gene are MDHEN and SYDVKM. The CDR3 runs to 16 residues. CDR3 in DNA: TGTGCCAGCAGTTTTCGAGCGGAAAGACTCACCGGGGAGCTGTTTTTT. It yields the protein CASSFRAERLTGELFF.

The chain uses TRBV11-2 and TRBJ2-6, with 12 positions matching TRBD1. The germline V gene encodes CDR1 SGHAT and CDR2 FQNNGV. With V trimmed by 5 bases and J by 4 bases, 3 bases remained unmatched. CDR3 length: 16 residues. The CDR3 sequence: CASSPGQGAGANVLTF. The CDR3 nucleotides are TGTGCCAGCAGCCCGGGACAGGGGGCCGGGGCCAACGTCCTGACTTTC.

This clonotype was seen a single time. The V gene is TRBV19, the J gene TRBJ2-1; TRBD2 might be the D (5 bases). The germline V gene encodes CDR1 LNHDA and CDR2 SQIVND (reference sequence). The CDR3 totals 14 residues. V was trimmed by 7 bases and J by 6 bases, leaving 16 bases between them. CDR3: CASTLQAESNEQFF. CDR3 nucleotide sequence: TGTGCCAGTACCCTTCAAGCGGAGTCCAATGAGCAGTTCTTC.

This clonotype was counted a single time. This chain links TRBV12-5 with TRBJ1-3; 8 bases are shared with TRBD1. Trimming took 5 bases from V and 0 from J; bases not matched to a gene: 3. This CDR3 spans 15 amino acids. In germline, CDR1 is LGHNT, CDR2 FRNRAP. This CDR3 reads CASGPGQDSGNTIYF. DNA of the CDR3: TGTGCTAGTGGTCCGGGACAGGACTCTGGAAACACCATATATTTT. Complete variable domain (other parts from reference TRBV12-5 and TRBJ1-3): DARVTQTPRHKVTEMGQEVTMRCQPILGHNTVFWYRQTMMQGLELLAYFRNRAPLDDSGMPKDRFSAEMPDATLATLKIQPSEPRDSAVYFCASGPGQDSGNTIYFGEGSWLTVV.

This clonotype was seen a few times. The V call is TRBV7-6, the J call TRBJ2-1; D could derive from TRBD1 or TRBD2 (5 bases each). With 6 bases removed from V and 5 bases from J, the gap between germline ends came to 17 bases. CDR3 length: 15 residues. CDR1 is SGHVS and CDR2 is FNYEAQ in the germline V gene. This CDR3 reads CASSSPGPQDNEQFF. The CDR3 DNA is TGTGCCAGCAGTTCGCCGGGACCCCAGGACAATGAGCAGTTCTTC.

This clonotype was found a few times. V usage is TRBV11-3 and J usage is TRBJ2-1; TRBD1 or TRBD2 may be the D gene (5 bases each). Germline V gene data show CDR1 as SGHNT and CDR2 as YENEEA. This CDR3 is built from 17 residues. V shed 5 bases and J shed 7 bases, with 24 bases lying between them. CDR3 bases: TGTGCCAGCAGCCCTAGGGGCGGGTCCAAGGCGGAAAATGAGCAGTTCTTC. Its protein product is CASSPRGGSKAENEQFF.

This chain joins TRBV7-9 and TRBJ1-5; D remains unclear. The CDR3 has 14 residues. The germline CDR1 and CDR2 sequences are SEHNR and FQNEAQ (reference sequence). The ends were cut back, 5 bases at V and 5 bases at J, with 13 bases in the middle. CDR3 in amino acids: CASSPGRSDQPQHF. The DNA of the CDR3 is TGTGCCAGCAGCCCCGGCCGTTCGGATCAGCCCCAGCATTTT. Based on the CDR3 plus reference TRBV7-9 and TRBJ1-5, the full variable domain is DTGVSQNPRHKITKRGQNVTFRCDPISEHNRLYWYRQTLGQGPEFLTYFQNEAQLEKSRLLSDRFSAERPKGSFSTLEIQRTEQGDSAMYLCASSPGRSDQPQHFGDGTRLSIL.

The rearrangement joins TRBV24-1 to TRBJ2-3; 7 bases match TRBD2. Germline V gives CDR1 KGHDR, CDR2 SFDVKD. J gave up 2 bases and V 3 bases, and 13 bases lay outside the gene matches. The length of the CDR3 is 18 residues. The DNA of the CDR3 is TGTGCCACCAGTGATCACCGCGGGGCGGGGGAATCCACAGATACGCAGTATTTT. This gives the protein CATSDHRGAGESTDTQYF.

The CDR3 DNA reads TGTGCCAGTAAGGAGGGACCTTGGGGAAATACGCAGTATTTT. It yields the protein CASKEGPWGNTQYF. The chain combines TRBV19 with TRBJ2-3; a possible D gene is TRBD2 (6 bases). CDR1 and CDR2 (germline): LNHDA, SQIVND (reference sequence). With 7 bases removed from V and 7 bases from J, the gap between germline ends came to 18 bases. The CDR3 has 14 amino acids.

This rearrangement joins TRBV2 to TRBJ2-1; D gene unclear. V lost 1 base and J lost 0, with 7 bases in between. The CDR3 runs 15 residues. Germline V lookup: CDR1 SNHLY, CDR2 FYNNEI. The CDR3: CASSEESSSYNEQFF. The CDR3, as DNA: TGTGCCAGCAGTGAAGAATCGAGCTCCTACAATGAGCAGTTCTTC.

The CDR3 DNA sequence: TGTGCCAGCAGCTTACCGGGACGGCCTAACTATGGCTACACCTTC. It yields the protein CASSLPGRPNYGYTF. This sequence joins TRBV7-2 and TRBJ1-2; the D gene is possibly TRBD1 (5 bases). V lost 2 bases and J 0 bases, leaving 10 bases between the germline ends. Germline loops: CDR1 SGHTA, CDR2 FQGNSA. The CDR3 totals 15 residues.

The CDR3 is CASSLVGGEKLFF. For the CDR3, the DNA is TGTGCCAGCAGCTTAGTAGGGGGAGAAAAACTGTTTTTT. The chain combines TRBV7-9 with TRBJ1-4; possibly TRBD1 for D (6 bases). CDR3 length: 13 residues. Trimming pared 1 base from V and 8 bases from J, leaving 8 bases between. Germline-derived CDR1 and CDR2 are SEHNR and FQNEAQ (reference sequence).

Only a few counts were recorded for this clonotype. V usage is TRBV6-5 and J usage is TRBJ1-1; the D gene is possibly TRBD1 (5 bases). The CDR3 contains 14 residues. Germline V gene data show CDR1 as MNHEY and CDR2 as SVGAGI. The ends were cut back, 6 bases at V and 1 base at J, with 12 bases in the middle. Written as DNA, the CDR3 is TGTGCCAGCAGCAGTTACAGGTCGAACACTGAAGCTTTCTTT. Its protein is CASSSYRSNTEAFF.